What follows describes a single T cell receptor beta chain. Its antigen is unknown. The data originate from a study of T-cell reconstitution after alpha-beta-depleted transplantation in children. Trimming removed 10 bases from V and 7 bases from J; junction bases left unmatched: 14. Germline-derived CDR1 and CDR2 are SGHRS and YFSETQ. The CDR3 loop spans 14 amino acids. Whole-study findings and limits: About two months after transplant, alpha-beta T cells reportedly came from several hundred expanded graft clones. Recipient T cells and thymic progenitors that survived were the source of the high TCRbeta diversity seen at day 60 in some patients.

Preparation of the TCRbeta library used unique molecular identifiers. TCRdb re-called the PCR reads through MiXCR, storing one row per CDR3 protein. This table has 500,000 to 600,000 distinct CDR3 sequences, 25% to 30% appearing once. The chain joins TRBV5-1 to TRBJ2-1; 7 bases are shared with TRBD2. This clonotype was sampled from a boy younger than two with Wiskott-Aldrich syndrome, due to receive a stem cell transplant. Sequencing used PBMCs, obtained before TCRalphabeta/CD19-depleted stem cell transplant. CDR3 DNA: TGCGCCGGCAACCCGCTAGCGGAGGGAAATGAGCAGTTCTTC. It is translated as CAGNPLAEGNEQFF.